This TCR beta chain was documented in a study of response to subunit inactivated influenza vaccine. Study-level findings and limits: Each seasonal flu vaccination may recruit only limited new T cells, authors suggested.

TCRdb called the RT-PCR reads again in MiXCR, with one record for every CDR3 protein. This table has around 580,000 distinct CDR3 sequences, 12% to 15% appearing once. CDR1 and CDR2 from the germline V gene are DFQATT and SNEGSKA (reference sequence). This CDR3 spans 15 amino acids. With V trimmed by 6 bases and J by 3 bases, 5 bases remained unmatched. In this sample, this clonotype turned up a few times. The antigen is unknown. The rearrangement uses TRBV20-1 and TRBJ2-3; 14 bases line up with TRBD2. The sample here was PBMCs from blood, taken approximately 13 days after vaccination. The clonotype was recovered from a man in his fifties who received an inactivated influenza vaccine. The CDR3 region has the DNA TGCAGTGCCAAGGGACTAGCGGGAGTAACAGATACGCAGTATTTT. Translated, it gives CSAKGLAGVTDTQYF.